These 27 T cell receptor beta chains share one sample of origin, sequenced in a study of cytotoxic CD8 clonotypes in ibrutinib-treated CLL. Assay: immunoSEQ multiplex PCR; the TCRdb copy retains only in-frame clones and omits some. The table has around 42,000 clones, under 80% seen once; the top ten hold around a fifth. Here the sequenced sample was PBMCs, taken after 24 months of ibrutinib treatment. These receptor sequences come from a human donor with chronic lymphocytic leukemia.

The gene calls are TRBV9 and TRBJ1-3, with D perhaps matching TRBD1 (5 bases). Trimming took 3 bases from V and 0 from J, leaving 16 bases between them. The CDR3 sequence is 17 residues long. Germline assignment: CDR1 SGDLS and CDR2 YYNGEE. The CDR3 here is CASSARQFPSSGNTIYF. CDR3 coding DNA: TGTGCCAGCAGCGCCCGACAGTTCCCGAGCTCTGGAAACACCATATATTTT.

This clone was picked up a small number of times. The chain combines TRBV27 with TRBJ2-7; D not resolved. The CDR3 contains 13 residues. CDR1 MNHEY and CDR2 SMNVEV come from the germline V gene (reference sequence). V was pared by 5 bases and J by 2 bases, with 10 bases between. The CDR3 DNA reads TGTGCCAGCAGTAAGGCCGGGCCCTACGAGCAGTACTTC. This sequence encodes CASSKAGPYEQYF.

This clone appeared a few times. The gene calls are TRBV19 and TRBJ1-1, with 9 bases identical to TRBD1. Unmatched junction bases numbered 10, after V lost 3 bases and J lost 2 bases. The CDR3 covers 17 residues. Germline CDR1 LNHDA, CDR2 SQIVND (reference sequence). CDR3 coding DNA: TGTGCCAGTAGTATTAGGAGGCGGGACAGGGTAAACACTGAAGCTTTCTTT. Protein sequence: CASSIRRRDRVNTEAFF.

The rearrangement joins TRBV5-6 to TRBJ1-2; no clear D gene. Germline V CDR1 and CDR2: SGHDT, YYEEEE. V was trimmed by 1 base and J by 4 bases, leaving 11 bases between them. The CDR3 contains 14 residues. Here the CDR3 DNA reads TGTGCCAGCAGCTTGTTGCTACAGTTCTATGGCTACACCTTC. Translating it yields CASSLLLQFYGYTF. The entire variable domain, with the rest obtained from reference TRBV5-6 and TRBJ1-2, is as follows: DAGVTQSPTHLIKTRGQQVTLRCSPKSGHDTVSWYQQALGQGPQFIFQYYEEEERQRGNFPDRFSGHQFPNYSSELNVNALLLGDSALYLCASSLLLQFYGYTFGSGTRLTVV.

This rearrangement joins TRBV7-8 to TRBJ2-7; D unclear. CDR3 length: 15 residues. V lost 2 bases and J lost 1, with 12 bases in between. Per germline, CDR1 SGHVS and CDR2 FQNEAQ. The DNA for the CDR3 is TGTGCCAGCAGCTTAATTGGAGAAGCTTCCTACGAGCAGTACTTC. It translates to CASSLIGEASYEQYF.

The rearrangement joins TRBV5-4 to TRBJ1-6, with 7 bases matching TRBD1. Germline trimming cut 4 bases from V and 6 bases from J; bases unmatched to any gene: 7. This CDR3 spans 15 amino acids. CDR1 and CDR2 (germline): SGHNT, YYREEE (reference sequence). The CDR3 is CASSPPQGVNSPLHF. The CDR3, as DNA: TGTGCCAGCAGCCCACCCCAGGGGGTTAATTCACCCCTCCACTTT.

This clone showed up just once. The gene calls are TRBV27 and TRBJ2-3; 8 bases are a match to TRBD2. From germline, CDR1 is MNHEY and CDR2 SMNVEV (reference sequence). The V and J ends lost 3 bases and 7 bases, in that order; junction bases with no gene match: 6. The CDR3 covers 14 residues. In DNA form, the CDR3 reads TGTGCCAGCAGTTTTTTCGCGGGAGGAAATACGCAGTATTTT. Translating gives CASSFFAGGNTQYF.

This clone is a singleton in its sample. V usage is TRBV30 and J usage is TRBJ1-3; no reliable D call. Germline CDR1 reads GTSNPN; CDR2 reads SVGIG (reference sequence). The CDR3 spans 13 residues. Trimming stripped 3 bases from V and 0 bases from J, with 6 bases between. Written as DNA, the CDR3 is TGTGCCTGGAGATTCTACTCTGGAAACACCATATATTTT. It encodes CAWRFYSGNTIYF.

The chain employs TRBV2 and TRBJ1-4; D unresolved. In germline, CDR1 is SNHLY, CDR2 FYNNEI. CDR3 length: 17 residues. The germline V and J ends were trimmed by 6 bases and 0 bases, with 17 bases remaining between them. The CDR3, as DNA: TGTGCCAGCAGCCGGCTGGCAGTTCTTGCAACTAATGAAAAACTGTTTTTT. It specifies CASSRLAVLATNEKLFF.

V is TRBV5-4 and J is TRBJ2-3; D gene ambiguous. The germline V gene has CDR1 SGHNT and CDR2 YYREEE (reference sequence). The CDR3 extends over 12 amino acids. V gave up 3 bases and J gave up 6 bases, with 8 bases separating them. The CDR3 protein is CASSSPTDTQYF. Here the CDR3 DNA reads TGTGCCAGCAGCTCGCCGACGGATACGCAGTATTTT.

This clone occurred a few times. The chain links TRBV9 to TRBJ2-7; 10 nucleotides agree with TRBD2. The germline gives CDR1 SGDLS, CDR2 YYNGEE. Germline trimming cut 4 bases from V and 2 bases from J; bases unmatched to any gene: 3. This CDR3 contains 14 residues. The CDR3 is CASSRGLAAYEQYF. Here the CDR3 DNA reads TGTGCCAGCAGCCGCGGACTAGCGGCCTACGAGCAGTACTTC. The full variable domain, completed using reference TRBV9 and TRBJ2-7, is DSGVTQTPKHLITATGQRVTLRCSPRSGDLSVYWYQQSLDQGLQFLIQYYNGEERAKGNILERFSAQQFPDLHSELNLSSLELGDSALYFCASSRGLAAYEQYFGPGTRLTVT.

Only a few counts were recorded for this clone. The chain uses TRBV5-1 and TRBJ1-5; the match to TRBD1 covers 7 bases. This CDR3 has 15 amino acids. In germline, CDR1 is SGHRS, CDR2 YFSETQ. Germline trimming cut 0 bases from V and 3 bases from J; bases unmatched to any gene: 3. The CDR3 loop is CASSLETGINQPQHF. CDR3 nucleotides: TGCGCCAGCAGCTTGGAGACAGGGATCAATCAGCCCCAGCATTTT. Combining the CDR3 with reference TRBV5-1 and TRBJ1-5 gives the whole variable domain KAGVTQTPRYLIKTRGQQVTLSCSPISGHRSVSWYQQTPGQGLQFLFEYFSETQRNKGNFPGRFSGRQFSNSRSEMNVSTLELGDSALYLCASSLETGINQPQHFGDGTRLSIL.

This clone appeared a few times. The chain employs TRBV30 and TRBJ1-5; 7 positions match TRBD1. The V and J ends lost 1 base and 1 base, in that order; junction bases with no gene match: 10. CDR1 and CDR2 (germline): GTSNPN, SVGIG (reference sequence). This CDR3 is 17 amino acids long. CDR3 loop: CAWSAPAGTVSNQPQHF. CDR3 nucleotide sequence: TGTGCCTGGAGTGCCCCCGCTGGGACAGTCAGCAATCAGCCCCAGCATTTT. The full variable domain, its missing parts supplied by reference TRBV30 and TRBJ1-5, is SQTIHQWPATLVQPVGSPLSLECTVEGTSNPNLYWYRQAAGRGLQLLFYSVGIGQISSEVPQNLSASRPQDRQFILSSKKLLLSDSGFYLCAWSAPAGTVSNQPQHFGDGTRLSIL.

The rearrangement joins TRBV19 to TRBJ2-2; D may be TRBD1 or TRBD2 (6 bases each). The germline CDR1 and CDR2 sequences are LNHDA and SQIVND (reference sequence). V was cut by 11 bases and J by 3 bases, with 16 bases left in between. CDR3 size: 14 residues. DNA for the CDR3: TGTGCCCTTAGAAGGGGGGTTGACACCGGGGAGCTGTTTTTT. Amino acid sequence: CALRRGVDTGELFF.

This clone has only a few counts. The J gene is TRBJ2-3, the V gene TRBV29-1; 8 bases are shared with TRBD2. CDR3 length: 13 amino acids. Germline V gene data show CDR1 as SQVTM and CDR2 as ANQGSEA. V was clipped by 6 bases and J by 1 base; unmatched bases: 3. The DNA for the CDR3 is TGCAGCGTCTTAGCGGGGCGCACAGATACGCAGTATTTT. Protein: CSVLAGRTDTQYF.

The J gene is TRBJ2-3, the V gene TRBV27; D possibly uses TRBD1 or TRBD2 (6 bases each). This CDR3 spans 13 amino acids. V lost 10 bases, J lost 2 bases, and 13 bases lay in between. The germline V gene has CDR1 MNHEY and CDR2 SMNVEV (reference sequence). This CDR3 is CATRGGTTDTQYF. DNA for the CDR3: TGTGCCACCCGAGGGGGGACCACAGATACGCAGTATTTT.

J is TRBJ2-7 and V is TRBV9; either TRBD1 or TRBD2 may fit D (5 bases each). Trimming removed 0 bases from V and 4 bases from J, with 14 bases in between. Germline V gene lookup returns CDR1 SGDLS and CDR2 YYNGEE. This CDR3 region has 15 residues. CDR3 region: CASSVGPGPTYEQYF. In DNA, the CDR3 is TGTGCCAGCAGCGTAGGTCCGGGACCAACTTACGAGCAGTACTTC.

This rearrangement joins TRBV9 to TRBJ2-1; 13 nucleotides agree with TRBD2. Germline V lookup: CDR1 SGDLS, CDR2 YYNGEE. This CDR3 spans 16 amino acids. Trimming cost V 0 bases and J 8 bases; bases outside gene matches: 5. The CDR3: CASSVGSGLAGDEQFF. The CDR3 DNA reads as TGTGCCAGCAGCGTAGGATCAGGACTAGCGGGAGATGAGCAGTTCTTC.

The gene calls are TRBV6-5 and TRBJ1-3; a possible D gene is TRBD1 (6 bases). Germline CDR1 is MNHEY and CDR2 is SVGAGI. The CDR3 is made up of 14 amino acids. The ends were cut back, 6 bases at V and 1 base at J, with 10 bases in the middle. CDR3 protein: CASRRGNSGNTIYF. Written as DNA, the CDR3 is TGTGCCAGCAGAAGGGGGAATTCTGGAAACACCATATATTTT.

The chain is built from TRBV19 and TRBJ2-1, with unresolved D. The V and J ends lost 7 bases and 1 base respectively, with 11 bases between them. The CDR3 runs to 14 residues. Per the germline V gene, CDR1 is LNHDA and CDR2 is SQIVND (reference sequence). The CDR3 sequence: CASKMAMSYNEQFF. The CDR3 DNA sequence: TGTGCCAGTAAAATGGCGATGTCCTACAATGAGCAGTTCTTC.

This rearrangement joins TRBV2 to TRBJ2-7; D call uncertain. V dropped 4 bases and J dropped 3 bases, with 7 bases sitting between them. The germline V gene has CDR1 SNHLY and CDR2 FYNNEI. The CDR3 extends over 12 amino acids. The CDR3 nucleotides read TGTGCCAGCAGTGGGGCAGGCTACGAGCAGTACTTC. It translates to CASSGAGYEQYF.

This chain connects TRBV6-6 to TRBJ2-7; TRBD1 agrees at 8 bases. V shed 5 bases, J shed 2 bases, and the junction held 5 bases outside the gene matches. Per germline, CDR1 MNHNY and CDR2 SVGAGI (reference sequence). This CDR3 spans 14 amino acids. This chain's CDR3 is CASSTPDRAYEQYF. The CDR3, as DNA: TGTGCCAGCAGTACTCCGGACAGGGCCTACGAGCAGTACTTC.

This chain links TRBV12-5 with TRBJ2-5; D is uncertain. CDR1 and CDR2 (germline): LGHNT, FRNRAP. This CDR3 has 14 residues. V was shortened by 1 base and J by 3 bases, with 9 bases between the two germline ends. The CDR3 DNA reads TGTGCTAGTGGTTTGGGGGCAGTTAAAGAGACCCAGTACTTC. Translation: CASGLGAVKETQYF.

The J gene is TRBJ2-5, the V gene TRBV30; no definite D call. Per germline, CDR1 GTSNPN and CDR2 SVGIG (reference sequence). The CDR3 runs 13 residues. Deletions cut 3 bases from V and 5 bases from J, with 13 bases between. CDR3 in amino acids: CAWSKVAAETQYF. The CDR3, as DNA: TGTGCCTGGAGCAAGGTTGCGGCGGAGACCCAGTACTTC. Full variable domain (missing parts from reference TRBV30 and TRBJ2-5): SQTIHQWPATLVQPVGSPLSLECTVEGTSNPNLYWYRQAAGRGLQLLFYSVGIGQISSEVPQNLSASRPQDRQFILSSKKLLLSDSGFYLCAWSKVAAETQYFGPGTRLLVL.

The V and J genes are TRBV4-1 and TRBJ1-1, with 10 nucleotides matching TRBD1. CDR1 is MGHRA, CDR2 YSYEKL, per germline. V was pared by 3 bases and J by 4 bases, with 8 bases of the junction left unmatched. The CDR3 covers 16 residues. Here the CDR3 DNA reads TGCGCCAGCAGCCACACGGGGGACAGGGGAGGCACTGAAGCTTTCTTT. Amino acids: CASSHTGDRGGTEAFF.

J is TRBJ2-1 and V is TRBV9; the D is unclear. Germline CDR1 and CDR2: SGDLS and YYNGEE. V was pared by 0 bases and J by 9 bases, with 10 bases between. There are 13 residues in the CDR3. CDR3 nucleotide sequence: TGTGCCAGCAGCGTAGGTAGCTTGGGTGAGCAGTTCTTC. It encodes CASSVGSLGEQFF.

This chain joins TRBV5-1 and TRBJ2-3; 10 nucleotides match TRBD2. Germline V gene sequence: CDR1 SGHRS, CDR2 YFSETQ. This CDR3 is 16 amino acids long. V was pared by 5 bases and J by 1 base, with 7 bases of the junction left unmatched. The CDR3 DNA reads as TGCGCCAGCAGTCTAGCGGGGGCCTTCGGCACAGATACGCAGTATTTT. It encodes CASSLAGAFGTDTQYF.